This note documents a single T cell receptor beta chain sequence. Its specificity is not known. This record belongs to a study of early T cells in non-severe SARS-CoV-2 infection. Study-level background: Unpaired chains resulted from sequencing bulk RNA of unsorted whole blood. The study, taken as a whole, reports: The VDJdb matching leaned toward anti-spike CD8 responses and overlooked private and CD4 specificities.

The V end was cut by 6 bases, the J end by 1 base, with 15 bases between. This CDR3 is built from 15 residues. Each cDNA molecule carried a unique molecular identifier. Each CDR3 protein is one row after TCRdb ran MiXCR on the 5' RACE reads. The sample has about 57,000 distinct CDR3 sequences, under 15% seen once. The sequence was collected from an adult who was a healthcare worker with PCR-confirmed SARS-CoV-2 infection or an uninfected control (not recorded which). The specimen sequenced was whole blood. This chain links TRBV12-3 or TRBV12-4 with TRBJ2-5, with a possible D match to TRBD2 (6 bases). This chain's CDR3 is CASSSFQGLQETQYF. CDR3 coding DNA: TGTGCCAGCAGCTCCTTTCAGGGACTCCAAGAGACCCAGTACTTC.